Each of the 19 T cell receptor beta chains below was sequenced from the same sample in a study of T-cell reconstitution after alpha-beta-depleted transplantation in children. Unique molecular identifiers tagged the TCRbeta library. One entry per CDR3 protein, called by TCRdb with MiXCR from the PCR reads. Here the sample spans roughly 220,000 distinct CDR3 sequences, roughly 8.1% being singletons. The sequencing used PBMCs, mostly from graft donor cells, collected 360 days after TCRalphabeta/CD19-depleted stem cell transplant. These receptors all stem from a male patient under 10 years old who had a stem cell transplant for acute myeloid leukemia, so the T cells may come from the graft donor.

The gene calls are TRBV7-9 and TRBJ2-7; tentatively, D is TRBD2 (6 bases). Trimming removed 0 bases from V and 0 bases from J, with 12 bases in between. Germline V gene data show CDR1 as SEHNR and CDR2 as FQNEAQ (reference sequence). The CDR3 sequence is 16 residues long. The CDR3 DNA reads TGTGCCAGCAGCTTAGCGCGTGGCGGGAACTCCTACGAGCAGTACTTC. It translates to CASSLARGGNSYEQYF.

This clonotype came up a few times. The chain couples TRBV5-1 to TRBJ2-1; 9 bases line up with TRBD1. The V gene's germline CDR1 is SGHRS and CDR2 YFSETQ. The J segment lost 4 bases and the V segment lost 6 bases, leaving 5 bases of the junction unmatched. This CDR3 has 14 residues. The CDR3 protein is CASKTGTGYNEQFF. The CDR3 coding sequence is TGCGCCAGCAAAACCGGGACAGGGTACAATGAGCAGTTCTTC.

This clonotype was recorded many times. The chain uses TRBV3-1 and TRBJ2-5, with TRBD1 matching over 7 bases. CDR1 is LGHDT, CDR2 YNNKEL, per germline (reference sequence). The junction had 4 bases not matched to a gene; V was cut back by 1 base and J by 2 bases. There are 15 residues in the CDR3. CDR3 loop: CASSQAGTAQETQYF. Written as DNA, the CDR3 is TGTGCCAGCAGCCAAGCCGGGACAGCACAAGAGACCCAGTACTTC.

Many counts were recorded for this clonotype. The V and J genes are TRBV9 and TRBJ2-2; D gene uncertain. The CDR3 length is 11 residues. Per the germline V gene, CDR1 is SGDLS and CDR2 is YYNGEE. Trimming stripped 5 bases from V and 7 bases from J, with 6 bases between. Here the CDR3 reads CASRTDGELFF. In DNA, the CDR3 is TGTGCCAGCAGAACGGACGGGGAGCTGTTTTTT. Combining the CDR3 with reference TRBV9 and TRBJ2-2 gives the whole variable domain DSGVTQTPKHLITATGQRVTLRCSPRSGDLSVYWYQQSLDQGLQFLIQYYNGEERAKGNILERFSAQQFPDLHSELNLSSLELGDSALYFCASRTDGELFFGEGSRLTVL.

This clonotype was seen ten or more times. V is TRBV29-1 and J is TRBJ2-1, with 8 positions matching TRBD1. This CDR3 contains 14 residues. CDR1 and CDR2 (germline): SQVTM, ANQGSEA. V shed 4 bases, J shed 1 base, and the junction held 3 bases outside the gene matches. The CDR3 loop is CSVVTGASYNEQFF. In nucleotides, the CDR3 is TGCAGCGTTGTGACAGGGGCGTCCTACAATGAGCAGTTCTTC.

The rearrangement joins TRBV27 to TRBJ1-2; 8 bases fit TRBD1. The germline V gene encodes CDR1 MNHEY and CDR2 SMNVEV (reference sequence). The V gene end was trimmed by 4 bases and the J gene end by 4 bases; junction bases not matched to a gene: 14. This CDR3 contains 17 residues. The CDR3 nucleotides are TGTGCCAGCAGTTATATCAGTCAGGGGGCGCTGGGCTATGGCTACACCTTC. Amino acid sequence: CASSYISQGALGYGYTF.

The chain links TRBV24-1 to TRBJ2-3, with 11 bases identical to TRBD1. Germline-derived CDR1 and CDR2 are KGHDR and SFDVKD. V lost 9 bases to trimming and J lost 3 bases; unmatched junction nucleotides: 1. The length of the CDR3 is 13 residues. The CDR3 sequence: CATGDRGTDTQYF. CDR3 coding DNA: TGTGCCACCGGGGACAGGGGGACAGATACGCAGTATTTT.

This clonotype has just a few counts. The V gene is TRBV3-1, the J gene TRBJ2-6, with a possible D match to TRBD2 (5 bases). Germline CDR1 reads LGHDT; CDR2 reads YNNKEL (reference sequence). Trimming pared 3 bases from V and 3 bases from J, leaving 12 bases between. The CDR3 totals 16 residues. CDR3 protein: CASSHSGIGGANVLTF. CDR3 DNA: TGTGCCAGCAGCCACTCGGGAATAGGTGGGGCCAACGTCCTGACTTTC.

The V and J genes are TRBV4-2 and TRBJ2-5; weak D call: TRBD2 (6 bases). V was pared by 1 base and J by 2 bases, with 17 bases between. The CDR3 runs 17 residues. Germline loops: CDR1 LGHNA, CDR2 YNFKEQ. This CDR3 is CASSQAAGRAGQETQYF. The CDR3 DNA reads TGTGCCAGCAGCCAAGCGGCGGGACGGGCGGGGCAAGAGACCCAGTACTTC.

This clonotype came up many times. The genes are TRBV4-1 and TRBJ1-1, with TRBD1 as a possible D gene (5 bases). The CDR3 has 13 residues. V was trimmed by 1 base and J by 6 bases, leaving 9 bases between them. Germline V gene data show CDR1 as MGHRA and CDR2 as YSYEKL. Here the CDR3 reads CASSQGGRAEAFF. CDR3 nucleotide sequence: TGCGCCAGCAGCCAAGGGGGCAGAGCTGAAGCTTTCTTT.

This clonotype was recorded at least ten times. The V and J genes are TRBV7-9 and TRBJ2-3; TRBD2 might be the D (6 bases). V lost 4 bases and J lost 2, with 16 bases in between. Germline V CDR1 and CDR2: SEHNR, FQNEAQ (reference sequence). This CDR3 region has 16 residues. CDR3 in amino acids: CASSSTRPPDTDTQYF. DNA of the CDR3: TGTGCCAGCAGCTCGACTAGACCCCCTGACACAGATACGCAGTATTTT.

This chain links TRBV28 with TRBJ2-3; D might be TRBD1 or TRBD2, each matching 6 bases. CDR3 length: 15 amino acids. Trimming pared 6 bases from V and 2 bases from J, leaving 15 bases between. Germline-derived CDR1 and CDR2 are MDHEN and SYDVKM. The CDR3: CASRGGGLYTDTQYF. In nucleotides, the CDR3 is TGTGCCAGCAGGGGTGGGGGGCTATACACAGATACGCAGTATTTT.

Ten or more counts support this clonotype. The genes are TRBV12-3 or TRBV12-4 and TRBJ1-3; perhaps TRBD1 as D (6 bases). The CDR3 runs 16 residues. V was trimmed by 5 bases and J by 0 bases, leaving 14 bases between them. The CDR3 sequence is CASSPSGTSSGNTIYF. The CDR3 DNA follows: TGTGCCAGCAGTCCTTCCGGGACAAGCTCTGGAAACACCATATATTTT.

There are many counts of this clonotype. V usage is TRBV28 and J usage is TRBJ2-1; 8 nucleotides agree with TRBD1. V dropped 1 base and J dropped 9; count of bases not matched to a gene: 5. The CDR3 consists of 14 residues. From germline, CDR1 is MDHEN and CDR2 SYDVKM. In nucleotides, the CDR3 is TGTGCCAGCAGTTTATCCCGGACAGGGATTGAGCAGTTCTTC. Translated, it gives CASSLSRTGIEQFF.

The chain joins TRBV24-1 to TRBJ2-1; D is unclear. The CDR3 contains 13 residues. Trimming stripped 4 bases from V and 10 bases from J, with 13 bases between. Germline V gene sequence: CDR1 KGHDR, CDR2 SFDVKD. This CDR3 is CATSERPFWEQFF. The DNA for the CDR3 is TGTGCCACCAGTGAGCGCCCCTTCTGGGAGCAGTTCTTC.

The sample holds a few counts of this clonotype. The V and J genes are TRBV5-1 and TRBJ2-1, with D uncertain. The CDR3 length is 16 residues. From germline, CDR1 is SGHRS and CDR2 YFSETQ. Deletions cut 0 bases from V and 4 bases from J, with 14 bases between. In DNA form, the CDR3 reads TGCGCCAGCAGCTTGGCCGCGTCTAGTAGTTACAATGAGCAGTTCTTC. Translated, it gives CASSLAASSSYNEQFF.

This clonotype has a handful of counts. This chain links TRBV12-3 or TRBV12-4 with TRBJ2-4; D remains ambiguous. Trimming cost V 2 bases and J 7 bases, with 9 bases left between them. The CDR3 sequence is 13 residues long. As DNA, the CDR3 is TGTGCCAGCAGTTTACGAGGTCGGAACATTCAGTACTTC. Amino acid sequence: CASSLRGRNIQYF.

This clonotype has a handful of counts. The chain uses TRBV6-1 and TRBJ2-5; 13 bases map to TRBD2. Germline CDR1 MNHNS, CDR2 SASEGT. The CDR3 consists of 17 residues. The trim removed 6 bases at V and 5 bases at J, leaving 12 bases unmatched. CDR3 protein: CASRTGTSGGDLETQYF. DNA for the CDR3: TGTGCCAGCAGAACCGGTACTAGCGGGGGGGATCTTGAGACCCAGTACTTC.

The chain carries TRBV18 and TRBJ2-1; 7 bases are shared with TRBD1. Germline V gene lookup returns CDR1 KGHSH and CDR2 LQKENI. Trimming cost V 3 bases and J 6 bases; bases outside gene matches: 8. The CDR3 is 15 amino acids. CDR3 in amino acids: CASSPGGTVSNEQFF. In DNA, the CDR3 is TGTGCCAGCTCACCTGGTGGGACAGTGTCCAATGAGCAGTTCTTC.